Included here is one T cell receptor (beta chain) sequence, with context. Sequencing used immunoSEQ multiplex PCR; TCRdb keeps in-frame clones, though not all of them. The sample holds fewer than 800,000 clones, about 90% seen once. Stated treatment: around 19 received Ad26.COV2.S at low or high dose, single or two shots; about 5 received placebo; per-sample allocation not given. Samples analyzed were those drawn on day 63 after the first vaccine or placebo injection. It was Wuhan-strain SARS-CoV-2 spike that the Ad26 vaccine vector expressed. The data were taken from a study of Ad26.COV2.S vaccination and SARS-CoV-2 variants. The CDR3 is 14 residues long. Trimming shortened V by 5 bases and J by 3 bases, and 11 bases separated the two germline ends. In germline, CDR1 is SEHNR, CDR2 FQNEAQ (reference sequence).

The input for sequencing was peripheral blood, taken in a trial of Ad26.COV2.S vaccine versus placebo. V usage is TRBV7-9 and J usage is TRBJ1-5, with D perhaps matching TRBD1 (5 bases). The receptor was isolated from a person aged 18-60 years who received the Ad26.COV2.S COVID-19 vaccine or a placebo. CDR3 nucleotides: TGTGCCAGCAGCCGCGACAGCGACAATCAGCCCCAGCATTTT. Translated: CASSRDSDNQPQHF.